Listed below are T cell receptor beta chains from one sample, sequenced in a study of blood T cells in healthy people across ages. TCRdb re-analysed the 5' RACE reads in MiXCR, keeping a single row per CDR3 protein. The sample has over a million distinct CDR3 sequences, approximately 60% seen once; the top ten hold about 6.3%. Sample: blood. These receptor sequences come from a man in his late teens or twenties in good health. CDR3s include the opening cysteine and the closing phenylalanine or tryptophan. The order of the fields is D gene, V gene, clone size, J gene, CDR3 DNA, CDR3 protein. D genes are given only for firm matches. Clone sizes are given selectively: once, few, many, or a class where the clone is expanded.

>.|TRBV11-2|.|TRBJ2-5
TGTGCCAGCAGCTTAGTCTCCCAGGGTAATCGGGAGACCCAGTACTTC
CASSLVSQGNRETQYF
>.|TRBV7-2|.|TRBJ1-6
TGTGCCGGCGCCCGCTACAATGGGGATTCACCCCTCCACTTT
CAGARYNGDSPLHF
>TRBD2|TRBV7-9|.|TRBJ2-3
TGTGCCAGCAGCATTAGCGGGGGGGTACGCACAGATACGCAGTATTTT
CASSISGGVRTDTQYF
>.|TRBV12-3/TRBV12-4|few|TRBJ2-6
TGTGCCAGCAGGCCGACTGGGGCCAACGTCCTGACTTTC
CASRPTGANVLTF
>TRBD1|TRBV5-1|.|TRBJ2-7
TGCGCCAGCAGAGTAAACCGGGACAGCTCCTACGAGCAGTACTTC
CASRVNRDSSYEQYF
>TRBD1|TRBV9|.|TRBJ2-3
TGTGCCAGCAGCGTAGGAGGAATAGGGACAGGGTCCACAGATACGCAGTATTTT
CASSVGGIGTGSTDTQYF
>TRBD1|TRBV5-6|few|TRBJ2-7
TGTGCCAGCAGCAAGGACAGGGCGGACTACGAGCAGTACTTC
CASSKDRADYEQYF
>.|TRBV3-1|.|TRBJ2-3
TGTGCCAGCAGCCAAGACGAGGGAGTCCCAGATACGCAGTATTTT
CASSQDEGVPDTQYF
>.|TRBV7-2|.|TRBJ2-1
TGTGCCGCCGGCCCCCTGCGGGGCTACAATGAGCAGTTCTTC
CAAGPLRGYNEQFF
>.|TRBV9|.|TRBJ2-5
TGTGCCAGCAGCGTATCCGGGGGGCTGGGCCAAGAGACCCAGTACTTC
CASSVSGGLGQETQYF
>.|TRBV20-1|.|TRBJ2-7
TGCAGTGCTAGAGATTTAAGGGGACACTACGAGCAGTACTTC
CSARDLRGHYEQYF
>.|TRBV20-1|.|TRBJ2-2
TGCAGTGCTAGAGCACGGACCGGGGAGCTGTTTTTT
CSARARTGELFF
>.|TRBV27|.|TRBJ2-7
TGTGCCAGCAGTACCCCGACCCGTAACTCCTACAATGAGCAGTACTTC
CASSTPTRNSYNEQYF
>.|TRBV20-1|.|TRBJ1-6
TGCAGTGCTAGAGCCCGGGTCGGGGAGTCACCCCTCCACTTT
CSARARVGESPLHF
>.|TRBV28|.|TRBJ2-1
TGTGCCAGCAGGTCGGCTGACCGCCACAATGAGCAGTTCTTC
CASRSADRHNEQFF
>TRBD1|TRBV5-4|.|TRBJ2-3
TGTGCCAGCAGCCCAGACAGGGCCTATACGCAGTATTTT
CASSPDRAYTQYF
>.|TRBV5-5|.|TRBJ2-2
TGTGCCAGCAGCTTAATAGCGGCCACGAACACCGGGGAGCTGTTTTTT
CASSLIAATNTGELFF
>.|TRBV12-3/TRBV12-4|.|TRBJ2-3
TGTGCCAGCAGTCTAACCAAAAATACGCAGTATTTT
CASSLTKNTQYF
>.|TRBV24-1|few|TRBJ2-3
TGTGCCACCAGTGACCCACAGCAGCGTACGCAGTATTTT
CATSDPQQRTQYF
>TRBD1|TRBV5-5|.|TRBJ2-3
TGTGCCAGCAGGTGGACAGGTAGCACAGATACGCAGTATTTT
CASRWTGSTDTQYF
>.|TRBV24-1|.|TRBJ2-3
TGTGCCACCAGTGATTTGGCTGGCGGGACATCAGATACGCAGTATTTT
CATSDLAGGTSDTQYF
>.|TRBV18|.|TRBJ2-7
TGTGCCAGCTCACCACTTACGCGGGGAGGTGCGAACGAGCAGTACTTC
CASSPLTRGGANEQYF
>.|TRBV5-5|few|TRBJ2-3
TGTGCCAGCAGCCGACAGTCAGATACGCAGTATTTT
CASSRQSDTQYF
>TRBD2|TRBV27|few|TRBJ2-7
TGTGCCAGTGGGCGGGGGGACTACGAGCAGTACTTC
CASGRGDYEQYF
>.|TRBV27|.|TRBJ1-5
TGTGCCAGCAGTGTTTATCGCGCGGGCAATCAGCCCCAGCATTTT
CASSVYRAGNQPQHF
>TRBD1|TRBV6-5|.|TRBJ1-1
TGTGCCAGCAGACATACAGGGGGTGAAGCTTTCTTT
CASRHTGGEAFF
>TRBD2|TRBV7-2|few|TRBJ2-4
TGTGCCAGCAGCTTAGCGCTGGGACTAGAGTATAACATTCAGTACTTC
CASSLALGLEYNIQYF
>.|TRBV5-5|.|TRBJ2-5
TGTGCCAGCAGCTTCGTGGTCCAAGAGACCCAGTACTTC
CASSFVVQETQYF
>TRBD1|TRBV4-3|.|TRBJ2-1
TGCGCCAGCAGCCAAGAAGAGGGAACAGGGGGTACGGATGAGCAGTTCTTC
CASSQEEGTGGTDEQFF